The 13 T cell receptor beta chains below all came from one sample that was sequenced in a study of blood T cell repertoires in COVID-19. The method was immunoSEQ multiplex PCR; TCRdb's version includes in-frame clones alone and lacks a portion of them. The top ten hold roughly 2.2% of the sample, which has around 120,000 clones, 55% to 75% seen once. The source material was peripheral blood. All receptors come from a woman aged 65 to 85 with acute or convalescent COVID-19.

This clone occurred a few times. The chain combines TRBV18 with TRBJ1-6; 8 nucleotides align to TRBD1. V lost 1 base, J lost 5 bases, and 4 bases stayed unmatched. CDR1 is KGHSH, CDR2 LQKENI, per germline. This CDR3 has 16 amino acids. Here the CDR3 reads CASSPLPGGDNSPLHF. The DNA of the CDR3 is TGTGCCAGCTCACCACTCCCAGGGGGCGATAATTCACCCCTCCACTTT.

The chain employs TRBV28 and TRBJ2-4; D unclear. Trimming pared 2 bases from V and 2 bases from J, leaving 7 bases between. This CDR3 has 14 amino acids. Germline-derived CDR1 and CDR2 are MDHEN and SYDVKM. Written as DNA, the CDR3 is TGTGCCAGCAGTTTAGACATTCCCAAAAACATTCAGTACTTC. This sequence encodes CASSLDIPKNIQYF.

This chain connects TRBV5-1 to TRBJ1-1; a weak D match, TRBD1 (6 bases). The CDR3 has 14 residues. CDR1 is SGHRS and CDR2 is YFSETQ in the germline V gene. Trimming removed 3 bases from V and 2 bases from J, with 11 bases in between. The CDR3 loop reads CASSSDSRNTEAFF. CDR3 sequence (DNA): TGCGCCAGCAGCTCGGACAGTCGTAACACTGAAGCTTTCTTT.

The chain recombines TRBV6-6 with TRBJ1-2; 8 bases map to TRBD1. CDR1 is MNHNY, CDR2 SVGAGI, per germline (reference sequence). The junction had 6 bases not matched to a gene; V was cut back by 5 bases and J by 1 base. The CDR3 extends over 15 amino acids. The CDR3 DNA follows: TGTGCCAGCAGTCCCGACAGGGGCGGTAACTATGGCTACACCTTC. It yields the protein CASSPDRGGNYGYTF.

V and J are TRBV19 and TRBJ1-5, with D hard to call. CDR1 and CDR2 (germline): LNHDA, SQIVND (reference sequence). The length of the CDR3 is 12 residues. The ends were cut back, 8 bases at V and 11 bases at J, with 16 bases in the middle. The CDR3 DNA reads as TGTGCCAGTTCACTATTAACGGGAGCCCAGCATTTT. Its translation: CASSLLTGAQHF.

This chain joins TRBV2 and TRBJ2-1; 9 bases align to TRBD1. The CDR3 sequence is 14 residues long. CDR1 and CDR2 (germline): SNHLY, FYNNEI. V dropped 8 bases and J dropped 4; count of bases not matched to a gene: 6. CDR3 in DNA: TGTGCCAGCCGGGACAGGGCTGATTACAATGAGCAGTTCTTC. Amino acids: CASRDRADYNEQFF.

This clone was seen once. The V gene is TRBV5-8, the J gene TRBJ2-4; 8 positions match TRBD1. CDR3 length: 14 residues. The V segment lost 3 bases and the J segment 7 bases; nucleotides outside the gene matches: 6. CDR1 is SGHTS, CDR2 YDEGEE, per germline. The CDR3 DNA sequence: TGTGCCAGCAGCTCCGGGACAGGTTTGAACATTCAGTACTTC. Translating it yields CASSSGTGLNIQYF.

The genes are TRBV28 and TRBJ1-2; D unclear. The germline CDR1 and CDR2 sequences are MDHEN and SYDVKM. Trimming left V 5 bases short and J 6 bases short, with 16 bases between. CDR3 length equals 14 residues. Written as DNA, the CDR3 is TGTGCCAGCAGTGCGAGCTTCATCTCCCATGGCTACACCTTC. Translation: CASSASFISHGYTF.

The count of this clone is one. The chain couples TRBV4-1 to TRBJ2-1; D is undetermined. The CDR3 consists of 14 residues. Trimming left V 1 base short and J 8 bases short, with 12 bases between. CDR1 MGHRA and CDR2 YSYEKL come from the germline V gene. The CDR3 protein is CASSQVFYSDEQFF. In DNA, the CDR3 is TGCGCCAGCAGCCAAGTTTTTTATTCCGATGAGCAGTTCTTC.

This clone was observed a handful of times. The chain uses TRBV6-2 or TRBV6-3 and TRBJ1-1; tentatively, D is TRBD1 (6 bases). Germline values: CDR1 MNHEY, CDR2 SVGEGT. There are 17 residues in the CDR3. V was shortened by 6 bases and J by 1 base, with 21 bases between the two germline ends. The CDR3 region has the DNA TGTGCCAGCAGCCTCAACAGGGAACGGAGTACGAACACTGAAGCTTTCTTT. Amino acids: CASSLNRERSTNTEAFF.

This clone turned up a few times. This rearrangement joins TRBV19 to TRBJ1-1; 7 nucleotides line up with TRBD1. The CDR3 covers 17 residues. Germline CDR1 and CDR2: LNHDA and SQIVND (reference sequence). V shed 6 bases and J 0 bases; nucleotides not matched to a gene: 13. CDR3: CASRKGKYRGMNTEAFF. In DNA form, the CDR3 reads TGTGCCAGTAGAAAAGGGAAGTACAGGGGCATGAACACTGAAGCTTTCTTT.

Many counts were recorded for this clone. The chain recombines TRBV15 with TRBJ2-7; TRBD2 matches 8 bases. Germline V CDR1 and CDR2: LNHNV, YYDKDF (reference sequence). The CDR3 extends over 15 amino acids. With V trimmed by 0 bases and J by 2 bases, 3 bases remained unmatched. CDR3 DNA: TGTGCCACCAGCAGAGATCGGGGGGGCCCCTACGAGCAGTACTTC. It encodes CATSRDRGGPYEQYF.

The J gene is TRBJ1-5, the V gene TRBV5-8; D may be TRBD1 (5 bases). The length of the CDR3 is 17 residues. Between the trimmed V and J ends, which lost 0 bases and 0 bases, there was a span of 13 bases. Germline-derived CDR1 and CDR2 are SGHTS and YDEGEE. This CDR3 is CASSLGTRAYSNQPQHF. The CDR3 DNA reads TGTGCCAGCAGCTTGGGGACAAGAGCCTATAGCAATCAGCCCCAGCATTTT.